This T cell receptor (beta chain) is drawn from a study of PD-1 blockade in mismatch repair-deficient tumors. The TCR-sequenced patients were a few responders to pembrolizumab. The study's findings and limits: Tumor-resident clones, often undetectable pretreatment in blood, expanded then contracted after pembrolizumab.

Here immunoSEQ multiplex PCR was the method, and the copy in TCRdb shows in-frame clones only, minus some. The sample lists 100,000 to 150,000 clones, approximately 90% seen once, with approximately 13% in the top ten. Worth noting for this clone: Antigen specificity is unknown.

Germline V gene sequence: CDR1 GTSNPN, CDR2 SVGIG (reference sequence). The ends were cut back, 0 bases at V and 3 bases at J, with 9 bases in the middle. There are 13 residues in the CDR3. J is TRBJ2-7 and V is TRBV30, with D perhaps TRBD1 (6 bases). The source of this sequence is an adult with mismatch repair-deficient cancer. Specimen: peripheral blood, collected 44 weeks after starting pembrolizumab. The CDR3 DNA is TGTGCCTGGAGTGTACAGGGACGCTACGAGCAGTACTTC. Translated, it gives CAWSVQGRYEQYF. The variable domain in full, completed from reference TRBV30 and TRBJ2-7, reads SQTIHQWPATLVQPVGSPLSLECTVEGTSNPNLYWYRQAAGRGLQLLFYSVGIGQISSEVPQNLSASRPQDRQFILSSKKLLLSDSGFYLCAWSVQGRYEQYFGPGTRLTVT.